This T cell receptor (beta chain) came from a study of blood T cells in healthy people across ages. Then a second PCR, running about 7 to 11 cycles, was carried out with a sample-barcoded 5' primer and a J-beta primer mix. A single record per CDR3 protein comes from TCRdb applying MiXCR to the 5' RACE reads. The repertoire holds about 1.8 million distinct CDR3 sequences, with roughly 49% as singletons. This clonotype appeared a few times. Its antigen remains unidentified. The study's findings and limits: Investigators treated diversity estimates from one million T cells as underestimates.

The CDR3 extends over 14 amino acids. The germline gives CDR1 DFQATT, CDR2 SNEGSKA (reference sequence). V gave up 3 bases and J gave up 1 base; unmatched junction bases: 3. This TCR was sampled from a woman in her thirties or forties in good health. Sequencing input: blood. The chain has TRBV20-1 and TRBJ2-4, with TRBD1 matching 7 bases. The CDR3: CSASEQGAKNIQYF. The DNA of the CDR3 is TGCAGTGCTAGCGAACAGGGGGCCAAAAACATTCAGTACTTC.